This T cell receptor beta chain is from a study of OX40 agonist ivuxolimab in advanced cancers. Whole-study context: Patients undergoing dose escalation presented with hepatocellular carcinoma, melanoma, renal cell or head and neck cancer.

This CDR3 comprises 13 residues. The ends were cut back, 5 bases at V and 6 bases at J, with 10 bases in the middle. Germline V gene sequence: CDR1 SGHTA, CDR2 FQGTGA. By frequency in the sample, this clone is medium-sized. Produced via immunoSEQ multiplex PCR; TCRdb's table is partial and in-frame only. This sample has tens of thousands of clones, with 90% found just once. Autoimmune disease history or systemic immunosuppression led to patient exclusion. V and J are TRBV7-3 and TRBJ2-2, with D possibly being TRBD2 (6 bases). This TCR was sampled from an adult with an advanced solid tumor such as melanoma, head and neck, liver or kidney cancer. Sequences were derived from CD4+ or CD8+ T cells sorted from blood, sampled in a trial of the OX40 agonist ivuxolimab. The DNA for the CDR3 is TGTGCCAGCAGCGGTCGGGAGTCCGGGGAGCTGTTTTTT. Its translation is CASSGRESGELFF.